A selection of T cell receptor beta chains follows, all from one sample in a study of T-cell memory formation after mild COVID-19. TCRdb re-derived calls from the 5' RACE reads in MiXCR, one entry per CDR3 protein. The sample lists over 12,000 distinct CDR3 sequences; roughly 19% were seen once. Specimen: PBMCs or a T cell subset sorted from them (not recorded which). The receptor source for this set is an adult woman who had mild COVID-19 (a few samples of this study predate the infection). Cell type and time point are not known. The CDR3 runs from the conserved cysteine through the conserved F or W. Each record gives: J gene, V gene, CDR3 protein.

>TRBJ1-5|TRBV3-1
CASSQDTAEYNQPQHF
>TRBJ2-2|TRBV24-1
CATGEFTGELFF
>TRBJ2-7|TRBV7-9
CASSWGTGTGGDYEQYF
>TRBJ2-1|TRBV19
CASSPSGREYNNEQFF
>TRBJ2-1|TRBV19
CASSIAGGSLEQFF
>TRBJ1-1|TRBV6-6
CASSPNREGTEAFF
>TRBJ1-5|TRBV24-1
CATSDQRQPPGTQHF
>TRBJ1-5|TRBV5-5
CASSLRVQGRVGSNQPQHF
>TRBJ2-5|TRBV20-1
CSARSGETQYF
>TRBJ1-5|TRBV6-2/TRBV6-3
CASSHRVVSNQPQHF
>TRBJ2-7|TRBV9
CASTPGGSRGAYEQYF
>TRBJ2-1|TRBV7-9
CASSSTPKEGNEQFF
>TRBJ2-3|TRBV20-1
CSAPRLAVFTDTQYF
>TRBJ1-4|TRBV19
CASSFLLQPLFF
>TRBJ1-5|TRBV12-3/TRBV12-4
CASSRGNRLISNQPQHF
>TRBJ2-3|TRBV20-1
CSARGSGSFDTQYF
>TRBJ2-3|TRBV7-6
CASSRSQGFRADTQYF
>TRBJ2-7|TRBV24-1
CATSDSSTGSREQYF
>TRBJ1-3|TRBV12-3/TRBV12-4
CASSFWIEGPGNTIYF
>TRBJ2-2|TRBV6-2/TRBV6-3
CASSARDTGELFF
>TRBJ2-4|TRBV19
CASTGRVLAKNIQYF
>TRBJ2-7|TRBV5-1
CASSLDLTYEQYF
>TRBJ1-3|TRBV7-9
CASSSPRTGFVFLFSGNTIYF
>TRBJ2-1|TRBV2
CASSVGTYNEQFF
>TRBJ2-3|TRBV5-1
CASSSFSLAATDTQYF
>TRBJ1-4|TRBV19
CASRLGGATNEKLFF
>TRBJ2-5|TRBV24-1
CATSDLGTSMETQYF
>TRBJ1-1|TRBV4-1
CASSQAGGAFYTEAFF
>TRBJ2-1|TRBV6-1
CASSERDRGANEQFF
>TRBJ2-1|TRBV20-1
CSARDLDGAYNEQFF
>TRBJ2-7|TRBV15
CATSRDRTQSYEQYF
>TRBJ2-3|TRBV7-9
CASSTRQAPYTDTQYF
>TRBJ2-1|TRBV24-1
CATSDSSYNEQFF
>TRBJ1-2|TRBV15
CATSSPGGLYGYTF
>TRBJ2-1|TRBV12-3/TRBV12-4
CASSLRASGSADEQFF
>TRBJ1-2|TRBV7-8
CASSLGDRGTYGYTF
>TRBJ2-1|TRBV11-2
CASSSLTGSSYNEQFF
>TRBJ2-3|TRBV29-1
CSVERDSPWDTQYF
>TRBJ2-1|TRBV10-3
CAISESNHRREFF
>TRBJ1-1|TRBV20-1
CSARDGGQTNTEAFF
>TRBJ2-4|TRBV9
CASSPTSGSLVAKNIQYF
>TRBJ2-3|TRBV18
CASSPRGTSGPTDTQYF
>TRBJ2-7|TRBV7-2
CASSLGRGYYEQYF
>TRBJ1-1|TRBV12-3/TRBV12-4
CASGRGADTEAFF
>TRBJ2-3|TRBV5-1
CASSLSRQGAITDTQYF
>TRBJ2-7|TRBV2
CASRSSSAPEQYF
>TRBJ2-3|TRBV12-3/TRBV12-4
CASSFFQTLNDRVTDTQYF
>TRBJ2-1|TRBV25-1
CASSEYVRDRTYNEQFF
>TRBJ2-1|TRBV12-5
CASGLVPSLDMGDHTYNEQFF
>TRBJ2-2|TRBV15
CATSRDPGLGELFF
>TRBJ2-3|TRBV5-1
CASSFSTDTQYF
>TRBJ2-7|TRBV13
CASSLGTALLSYEQYF
>TRBJ2-5|TRBV3-1
CASSQGSLSRETQYF
>TRBJ1-1|TRBV7-9
CATGGAGNLNTEAFF
>TRBJ2-7|TRBV3-1
CASSRATSGDTYEQYF
>TRBJ2-2|TRBV20-1
CSARDRRHHNTGELFF
>TRBJ2-1|TRBV7-9
CASSRLAGGIYNEQFF
>TRBJ1-5|TRBV5-6
CASSSSRDSVRPSNQPQHF
>TRBJ1-2|TRBV29-1
CSVRDSSGYTF